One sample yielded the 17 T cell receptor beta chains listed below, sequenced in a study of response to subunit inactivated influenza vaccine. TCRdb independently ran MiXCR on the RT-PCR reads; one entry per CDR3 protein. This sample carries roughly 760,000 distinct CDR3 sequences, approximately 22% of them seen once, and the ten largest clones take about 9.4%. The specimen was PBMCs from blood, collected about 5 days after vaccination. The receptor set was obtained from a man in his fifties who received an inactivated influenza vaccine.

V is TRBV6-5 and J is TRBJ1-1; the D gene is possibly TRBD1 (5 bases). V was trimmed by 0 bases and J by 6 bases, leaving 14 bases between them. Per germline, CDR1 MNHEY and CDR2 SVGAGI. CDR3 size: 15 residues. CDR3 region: CASSYSSGTGAEAFF. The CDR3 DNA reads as TGTGCCAGCAGTTACTCCTCCGGGACGGGAGCTGAAGCTTTCTTT.

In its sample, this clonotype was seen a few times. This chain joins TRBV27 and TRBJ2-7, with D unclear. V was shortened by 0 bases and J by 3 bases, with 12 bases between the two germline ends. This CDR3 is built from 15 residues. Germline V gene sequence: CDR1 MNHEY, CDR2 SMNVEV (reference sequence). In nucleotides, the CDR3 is TGTGCCAGCAGTTTATCGGGCATCCCGGGCTACGAGCAGTACTTC. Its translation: CASSLSGIPGYEQYF.

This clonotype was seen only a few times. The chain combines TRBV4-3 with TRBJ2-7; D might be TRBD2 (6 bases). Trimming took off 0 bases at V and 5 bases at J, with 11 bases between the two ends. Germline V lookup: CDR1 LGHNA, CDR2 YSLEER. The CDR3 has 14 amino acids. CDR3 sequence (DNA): TGCGCCAGCAGCCAAGAGAGCGGGCAGAACGAGCAGTACTTC. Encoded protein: CASSQESGQNEQYF.

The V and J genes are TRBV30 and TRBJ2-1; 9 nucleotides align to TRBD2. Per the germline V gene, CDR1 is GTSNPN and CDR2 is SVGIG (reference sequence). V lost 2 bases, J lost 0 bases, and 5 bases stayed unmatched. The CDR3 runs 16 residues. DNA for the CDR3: TGTGCCTGGAGTCTACTTAGCGGGAGCTCCTACAATGAGCAGTTCTTC. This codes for CAWSLLSGSSYNEQFF.

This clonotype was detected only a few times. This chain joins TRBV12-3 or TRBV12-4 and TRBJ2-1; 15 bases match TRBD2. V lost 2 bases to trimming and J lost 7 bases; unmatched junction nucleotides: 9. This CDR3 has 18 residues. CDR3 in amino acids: CASSLRGTSGRIVNEQFF. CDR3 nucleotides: TGTGCCAGCAGTTTACGGGGGACTAGCGGGAGGATCGTTAATGAGCAGTTCTTC.

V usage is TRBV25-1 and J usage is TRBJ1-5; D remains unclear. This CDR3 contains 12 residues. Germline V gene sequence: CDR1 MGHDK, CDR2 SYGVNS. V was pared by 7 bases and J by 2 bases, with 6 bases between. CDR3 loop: CASNAGNQPQHF. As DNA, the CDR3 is TGTGCCAGCAATGCAGGCAATCAGCCCCAGCATTTT.

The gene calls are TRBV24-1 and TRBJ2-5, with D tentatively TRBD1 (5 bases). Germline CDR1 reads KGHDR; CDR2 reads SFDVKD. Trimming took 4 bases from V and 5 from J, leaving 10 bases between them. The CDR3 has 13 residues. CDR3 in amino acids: CATSEGVGETQYF. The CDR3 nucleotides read TGTGCCACCAGTGAAGGGGTGGGGGAGACCCAGTACTTC.

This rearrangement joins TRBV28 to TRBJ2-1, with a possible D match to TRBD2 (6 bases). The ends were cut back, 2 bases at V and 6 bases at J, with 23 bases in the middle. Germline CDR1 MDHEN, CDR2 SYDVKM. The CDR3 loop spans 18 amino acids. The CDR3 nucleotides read TGTGCCAGCAGTTTAGTCTTTGGGGACTTTGGCCCCATCAATGAGCAGTTCTTC. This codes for CASSLVFGDFGPINEQFF. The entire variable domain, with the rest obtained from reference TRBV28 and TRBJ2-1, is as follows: DVKVTQSSRYLVKRTGEKVFLECVQDMDHENMFWYRQDPGLGLRLIYFSYDVKMKEKGDIPEGYSVSREKKERFSLILESASTNQTSMYLCASSLVFGDFGPINEQFFGPGTRLTVL.

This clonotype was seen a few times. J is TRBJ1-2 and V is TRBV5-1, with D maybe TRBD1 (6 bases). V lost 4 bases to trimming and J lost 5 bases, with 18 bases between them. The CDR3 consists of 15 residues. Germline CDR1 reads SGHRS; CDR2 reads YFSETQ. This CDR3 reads CASSAGDTRTYGYTF. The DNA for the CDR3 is TGCGCCAGCAGCGCTGGGGACACACGCACTTATGGCTACACCTTC.

The CDR3 DNA is TGCAGTGCCCTCAGGGACTCTGGGGCCAACGTCCTGACTTTC. Translating gives CSALRDSGANVLTF. V is TRBV20-1 and J is TRBJ2-6; possibly TRBD1 for D (5 bases). The CDR3 contains 14 residues. The ends were cut back, 6 bases at V and 0 bases at J, with 9 bases in the middle. Per the germline V gene, CDR1 is DFQATT and CDR2 is SNEGSKA (reference sequence).

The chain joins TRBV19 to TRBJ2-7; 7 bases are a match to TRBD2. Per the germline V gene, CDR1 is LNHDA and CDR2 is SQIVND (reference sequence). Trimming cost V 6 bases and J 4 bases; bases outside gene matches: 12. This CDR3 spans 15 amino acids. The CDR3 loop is CASRQTWSGTYEQYF. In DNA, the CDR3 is TGTGCCAGTAGACAAACTTGGAGCGGGACTTACGAGCAGTACTTC.

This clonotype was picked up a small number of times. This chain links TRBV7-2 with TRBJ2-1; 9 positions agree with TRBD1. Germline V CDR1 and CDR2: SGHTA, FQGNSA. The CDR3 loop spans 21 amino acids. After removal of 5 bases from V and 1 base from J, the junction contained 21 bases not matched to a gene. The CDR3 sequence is CASSLPLPGQGRGRSYNEQFF. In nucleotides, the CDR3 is TGTGCCAGCAGCCTCCCACTTCCGGGACAGGGAAGGGGAAGATCCTACAATGAGCAGTTCTTC.

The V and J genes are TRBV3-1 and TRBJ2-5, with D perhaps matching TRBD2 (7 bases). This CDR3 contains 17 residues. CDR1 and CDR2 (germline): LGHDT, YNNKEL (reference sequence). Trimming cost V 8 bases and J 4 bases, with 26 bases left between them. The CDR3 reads CASCNGGGFEVGETQYF. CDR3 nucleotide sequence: TGTGCCAGCTGCAATGGGGGGGGCTTCGAAGTGGGAGAGACCCAGTACTTC.

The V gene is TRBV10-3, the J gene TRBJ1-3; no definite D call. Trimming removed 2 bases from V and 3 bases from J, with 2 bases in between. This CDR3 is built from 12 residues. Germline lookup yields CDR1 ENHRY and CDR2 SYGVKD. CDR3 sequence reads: CAISEVGNTIYF. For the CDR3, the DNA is TGTGCCATCAGTGAGGTTGGAAACACCATATATTTT.

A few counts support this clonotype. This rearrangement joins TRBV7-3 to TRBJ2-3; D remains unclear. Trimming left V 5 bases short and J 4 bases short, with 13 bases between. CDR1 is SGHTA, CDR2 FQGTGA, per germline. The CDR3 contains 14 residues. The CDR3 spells CASSIGPMPDTQYF. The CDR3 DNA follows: TGTGCCAGCAGCATTGGACCCATGCCAGATACGCAGTATTTT.

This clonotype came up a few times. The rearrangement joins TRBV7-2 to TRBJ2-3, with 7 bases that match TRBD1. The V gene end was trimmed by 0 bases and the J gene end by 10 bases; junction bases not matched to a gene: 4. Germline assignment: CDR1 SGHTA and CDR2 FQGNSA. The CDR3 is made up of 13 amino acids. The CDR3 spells CASSLAPGQSQYF. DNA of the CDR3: TGTGCCAGCAGCTTAGCGCCGGGACAGTCGCAGTATTTT.

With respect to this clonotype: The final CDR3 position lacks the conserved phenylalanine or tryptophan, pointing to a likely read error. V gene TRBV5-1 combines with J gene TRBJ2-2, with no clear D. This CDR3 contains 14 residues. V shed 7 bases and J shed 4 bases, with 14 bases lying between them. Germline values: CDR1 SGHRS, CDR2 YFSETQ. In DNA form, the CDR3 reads TGCGCCAGCCGCTCCGGGCTGCTCACCGGGGAGCTGTTTTGT. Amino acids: CASRSGLLTGELFC.